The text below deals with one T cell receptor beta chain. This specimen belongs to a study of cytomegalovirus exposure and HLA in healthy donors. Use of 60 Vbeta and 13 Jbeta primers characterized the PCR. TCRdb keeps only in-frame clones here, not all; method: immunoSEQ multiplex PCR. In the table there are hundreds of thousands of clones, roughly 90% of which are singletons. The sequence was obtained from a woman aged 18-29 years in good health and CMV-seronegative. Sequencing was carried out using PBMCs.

The CDR3 DNA follows: TGTGCCAGTAGCTCGACAGGGATGGAGACCCAGTACTTC. This gives the protein CASSSTGMETQYF. The V call is TRBV19, the J call TRBJ2-5; 7 bases fit TRBD1. The CDR3 runs to 13 residues. Trimming at V came to 6 bases and at J to 5 bases, leaving 6 bases not matched to a gene. The germline gives CDR1 LNHDA, CDR2 SQIVND (reference sequence).